This is a list of T cell receptor beta chains from one sample in a study of blood T cell repertoires in COVID-19. The table came from immunoSEQ multiplex PCR; TCRdb's copy has only in-frame clones and leaves some out. The sample lists around 350,000 clones, 70% to 90% seen once, with about 2.9% in the top ten. The sample consisted of peripheral blood. Receptors originate from a human donor in a cohort sampled during active COVID-19. CDR3s leave out the opening cysteine and the closing phenylalanine or tryptophan. D genes are given only for firm matches. Clone sizes are given selectively: once, few, many, or a class where the clone is expanded.

v_gene	j_gene	abundance	d_gene	CDR3aa
TRBV10-3	TRBJ2-2	NA	TRBD2	AISESITAGTGELF
TRBV5-1	TRBJ2-2	NA	TRBD2	ASSIAGGVTGELF
TRBV7-8	TRBJ1-2	few	NA	ASGRGLRGSNYGYT
TRBV28	TRBJ2-2	once	TRBD2	ASRLAGDAGELF
TRBV6-5	TRBJ2-2	NA	NA	ASNTGGGELF
TRBV12-3/TRBV12-4	TRBJ2-5	NA	NA	ASSPGQETQY
TRBV7-8	TRBJ2-3	NA	TRBD2	ASSLSFGASGSYRTEDTQY
TRBV6-2/TRBV6-3	TRBJ2-5	once	NA	ASSSSFSAGETQY
TRBV14	TRBJ2-3	NA	NA	ASSQRGTASTDTQY
TRBV19	TRBJ2-3	NA	NA	ASSIGNQGVDTQY
TRBV5-1	TRBJ2-6	NA	NA	ASSLADSGANVLT
TRBV28	TRBJ2-7	NA	TRBD1	ASSWRTGPYEQY
TRBV5-1	TRBJ2-3	NA	TRBD1	ASSSDRGADTQY
TRBV6-2/TRBV6-3	TRBJ2-7	NA	NA	ASSYQAVGDEQY
TRBV2	TRBJ2-2	NA	TRBD2	ASSDLAGEGLDTGELF
TRBV30	TRBJ1-2	NA	NA	AWSVQALRGYT
TRBV30	TRBJ1-1	NA	NA	ACLALARDTEAF
TRBV10-2	TRBJ1-2	NA	NA	ASSEYRDGYT
TRBV15	TRBJ2-1	NA	TRBD2	ATSRARRESFNEQF
TRBV15	TRBJ1-1	NA	NA	ATSSLALQDTEAF
TRBV19	TRBJ2-5	NA	TRBD1	ASSIMGQGETQY
TRBV7-3	TRBJ2-2	NA	NA	ASSLVSAGELF
TRBV9	TRBJ1-5	NA	TRBD1	ASSPTGGHQPQH
TRBV7-2	TRBJ1-1	NA	TRBD1	ASSPRQGVNTEAF
TRBV9	TRBJ2-5	NA	TRBD2	ASSANPGLAGGQETQY
TRBV28	TRBJ2-7	NA	TRBD1	ASSRDRATTYEQY